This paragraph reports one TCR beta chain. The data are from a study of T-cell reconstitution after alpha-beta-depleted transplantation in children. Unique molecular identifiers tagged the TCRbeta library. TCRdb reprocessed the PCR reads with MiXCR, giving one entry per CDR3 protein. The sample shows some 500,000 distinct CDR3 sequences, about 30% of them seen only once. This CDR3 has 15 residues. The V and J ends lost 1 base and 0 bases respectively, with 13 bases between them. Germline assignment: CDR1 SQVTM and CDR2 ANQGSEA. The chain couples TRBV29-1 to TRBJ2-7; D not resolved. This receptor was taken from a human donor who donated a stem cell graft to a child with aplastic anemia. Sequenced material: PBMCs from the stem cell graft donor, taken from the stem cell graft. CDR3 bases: TGCAGCGTTGAAGTCCCTAGGACGGTCTCCTACGAGCAGTACTTC. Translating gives CSVEVPRTVSYEQYF.